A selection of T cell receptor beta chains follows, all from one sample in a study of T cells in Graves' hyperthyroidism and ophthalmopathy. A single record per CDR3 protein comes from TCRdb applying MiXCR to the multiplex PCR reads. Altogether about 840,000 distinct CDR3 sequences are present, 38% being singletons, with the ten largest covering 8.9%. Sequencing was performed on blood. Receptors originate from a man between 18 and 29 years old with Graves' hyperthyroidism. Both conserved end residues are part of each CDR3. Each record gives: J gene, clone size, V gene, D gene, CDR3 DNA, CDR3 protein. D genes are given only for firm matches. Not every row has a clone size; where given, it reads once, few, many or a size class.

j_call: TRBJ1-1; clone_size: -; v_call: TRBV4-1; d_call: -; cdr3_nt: TGCGCCAGCAGCCAAGAAACAGAGGTGGTTACTGAAGCTTTCTTT; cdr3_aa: CASSQETEVVTEAFF
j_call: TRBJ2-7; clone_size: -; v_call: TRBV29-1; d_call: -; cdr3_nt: TGCAGCGTCGAAAGGGACACGAGATACGAGCAGTACTTC; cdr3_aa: CSVERDTRYEQYF
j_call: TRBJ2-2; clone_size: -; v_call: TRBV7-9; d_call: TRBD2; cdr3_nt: TGTGCCAGCAGCCCCTGGACTAGCGGGGAGGTCACCGGGGAGCTGTTTTTT; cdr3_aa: CASSPWTSGEVTGELFF
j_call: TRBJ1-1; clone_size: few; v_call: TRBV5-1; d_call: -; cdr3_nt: TGCGCCAGCAGCTTGTATACAGGGAGCGTGAACACTGAAGCTTTCTTT; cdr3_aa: CASSLYTGSVNTEAFF
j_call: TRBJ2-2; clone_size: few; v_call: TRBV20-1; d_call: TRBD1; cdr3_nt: TGCAGTGCTAGAGAGCAGGGGGCCGGGGAGCTGTTTTTT; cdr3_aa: CSAREQGAGELFF
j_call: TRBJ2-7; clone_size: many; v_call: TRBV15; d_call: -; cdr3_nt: TGTGCCACCAGCAGAGATCAGGGATCCTACGAGCAGTACTTC; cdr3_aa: CATSRDQGSYEQYF
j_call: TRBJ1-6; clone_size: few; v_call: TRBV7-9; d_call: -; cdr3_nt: TGTGCCAGCAGCTTAGGTGGTCAGGCGAGCTCCTATAATTCACCCCTCCACTTT; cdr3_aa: CASSLGGQASSYNSPLHF
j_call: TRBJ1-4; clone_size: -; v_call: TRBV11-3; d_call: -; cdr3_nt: TGTGCCAGCAGCCAGCCCGGGACTACGGAAAAACTGTTTTTT; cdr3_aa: CASSQPGTTEKLFF
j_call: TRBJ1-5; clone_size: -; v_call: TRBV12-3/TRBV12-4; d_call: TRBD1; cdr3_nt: TGTGCCAGCAGTTTAGGACAGGGAGGAGTGCAGCCCCAGCATTTT; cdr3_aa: CASSLGQGGVQPQHF
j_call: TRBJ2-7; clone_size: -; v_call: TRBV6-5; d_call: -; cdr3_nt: TGTGCCATCAGTTACTCGCGACTAGGAGACGAGCAGTACTTC; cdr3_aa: CAISYSRLGDEQYF
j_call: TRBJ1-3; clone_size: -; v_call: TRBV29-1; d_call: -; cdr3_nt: TGCAGCGTCCGCCCAGGAAACACCATATATTTT; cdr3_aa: CSVRPGNTIYF
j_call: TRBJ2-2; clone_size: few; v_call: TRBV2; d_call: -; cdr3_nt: TGTGCCAGCAACTCCAAATCCGGGCCCGGGGAGCTGTTTTTT; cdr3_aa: CASNSKSGPGELFF
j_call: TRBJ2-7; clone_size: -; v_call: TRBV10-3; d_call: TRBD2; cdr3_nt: TGTGCCAGCAGTGAGGTGGGACTAGCTCGTGAGCAGTACTTC; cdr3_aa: CASSEVGLAREQYF
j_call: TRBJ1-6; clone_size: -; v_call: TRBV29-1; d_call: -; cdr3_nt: TGCACCCTTGTGCTCAATTCACCCCTCCACTTT; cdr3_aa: CTLVLNSPLHF
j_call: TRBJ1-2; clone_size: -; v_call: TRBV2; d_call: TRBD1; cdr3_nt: TGTGCCAGCAGTTACTCCGGGACAGGGACGAACGGCTACACCTTC; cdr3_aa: CASSYSGTGTNGYTF
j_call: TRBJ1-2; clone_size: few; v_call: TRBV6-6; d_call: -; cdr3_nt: TGTGCCAGCCTAAAAGGCACGGAGGGCTACACCTTC; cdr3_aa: CASLKGTEGYTF
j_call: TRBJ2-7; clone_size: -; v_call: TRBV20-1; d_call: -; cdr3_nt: TGCAGTCCCAGGACAGCCTACGAGCAGTACTTC; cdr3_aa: CSPRTAYEQYF
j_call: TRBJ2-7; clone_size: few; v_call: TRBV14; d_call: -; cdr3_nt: TGTGCCAGCAGCAAGGACGGAGACTACGAGCAGTACTTC; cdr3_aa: CASSKDGDYEQYF
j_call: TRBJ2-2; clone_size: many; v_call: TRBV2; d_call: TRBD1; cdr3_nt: TGTGCCAGCAGCTGGGACAGCAACACCGGGGAGCTGTTTTTT; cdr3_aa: CASSWDSNTGELFF
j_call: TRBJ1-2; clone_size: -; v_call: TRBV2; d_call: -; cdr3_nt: TGTGCCTTGGACAGAGCTCCTTATGGCTACACCTTC; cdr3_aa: CALDRAPYGYTF
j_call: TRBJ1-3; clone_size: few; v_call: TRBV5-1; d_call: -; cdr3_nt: TGCGCCAGCAGCTTGGAGGGACACAAAGGGACCATATATTTT; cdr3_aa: CASSLEGHKGTIYF
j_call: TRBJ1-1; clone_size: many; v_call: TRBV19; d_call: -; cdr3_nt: TGCGCCAGCGGCGACACTGAAGCTTTCTTT; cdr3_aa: CASGDTEAFF
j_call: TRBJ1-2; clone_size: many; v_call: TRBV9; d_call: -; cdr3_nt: TGTGCCAGCCAAGGACAGCCAAACTATGGCTACACCTTC; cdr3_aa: CASQGQPNYGYTF
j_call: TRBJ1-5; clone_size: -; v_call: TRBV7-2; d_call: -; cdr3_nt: TGTGCCAGCAGCTTCACCGGGCCAATGGGGCCCCAGCATTTT; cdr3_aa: CASSFTGPMGPQHF
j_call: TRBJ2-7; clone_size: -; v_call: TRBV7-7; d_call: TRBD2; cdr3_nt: TGTGCCAGCAGTTACTCGTTAGCGGGAGTTATTTACGAGCAGTACTTC; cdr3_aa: CASSYSLAGVIYEQYF
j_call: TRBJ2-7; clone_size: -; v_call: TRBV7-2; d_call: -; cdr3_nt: TGTGCCAGCAGCCAAGGATCGATAATCAATTACGAGCAGTACTTC; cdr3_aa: CASSQGSIINYEQYF
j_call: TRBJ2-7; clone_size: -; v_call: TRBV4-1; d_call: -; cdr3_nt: TGCGCCAGCAGCCAAGGTAGACAGTTCAACGAGCAGTACTTC; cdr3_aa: CASSQGRQFNEQYF
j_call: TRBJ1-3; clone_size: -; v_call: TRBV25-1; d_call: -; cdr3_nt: TGTGCCAGCAGTGAATTCGAGGCTGGAAACACCATATATTTT; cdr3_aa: CASSEFEAGNTIYF
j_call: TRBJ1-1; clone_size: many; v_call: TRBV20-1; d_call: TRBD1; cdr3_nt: TGCAGTGCTTACAGGGGGGACACTGAAGCTTTCTTT; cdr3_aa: CSAYRGDTEAFF
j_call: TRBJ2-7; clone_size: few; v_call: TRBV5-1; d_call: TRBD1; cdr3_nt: TGCGCCAGCAGCTCGACAGGGTCGACCTACGAGCAGTACTTC; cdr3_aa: CASSSTGSTYEQYF
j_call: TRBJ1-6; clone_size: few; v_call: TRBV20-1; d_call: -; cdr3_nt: TGCAGTGCTAGAGATGGGACGTTCAATAATTCACCCCTCCACTTT; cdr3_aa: CSARDGTFNNSPLHF
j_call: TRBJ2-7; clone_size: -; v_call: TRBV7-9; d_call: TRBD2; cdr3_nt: TGTGCCAGCAGCTCGGACGGACTAGCCTACGAGCAGTACTTC; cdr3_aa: CASSSDGLAYEQYF
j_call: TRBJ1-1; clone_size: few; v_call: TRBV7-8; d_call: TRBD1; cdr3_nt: TGTGCCAGCAGCTTGACAGGGAGGGGATTGGCCACTGAAGCTTTCTTT; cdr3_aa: CASSLTGRGLATEAFF
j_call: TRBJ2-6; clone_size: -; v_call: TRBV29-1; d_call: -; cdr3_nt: TGCAGCGTTACTGGTGCACTCTCTGGGGCCAACGTCCTGACTTTC; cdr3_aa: CSVTGALSGANVLTF
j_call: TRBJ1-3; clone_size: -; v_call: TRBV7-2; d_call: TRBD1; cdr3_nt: TGTGCCAGCAGCCAAAGGGACAGGGGATATGGAAACACCATATATTTT; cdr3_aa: CASSQRDRGYGNTIYF
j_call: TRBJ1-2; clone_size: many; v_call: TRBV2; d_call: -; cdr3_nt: TGTGCCAGCACCATAACCGGCAGATCCTATGGCTACACCTTC; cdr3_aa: CASTITGRSYGYTF
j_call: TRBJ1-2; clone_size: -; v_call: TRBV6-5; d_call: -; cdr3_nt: TGTGCCAGCAGCCTTAACAACAGGGCTGGCTACACCTTC; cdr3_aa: CASSLNNRAGYTF
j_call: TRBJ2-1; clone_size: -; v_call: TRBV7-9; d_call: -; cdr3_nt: TGTGCCGGCGCGCCACGGGGGAATGAGCAGTTCTTC; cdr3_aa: CAGAPRGNEQFF